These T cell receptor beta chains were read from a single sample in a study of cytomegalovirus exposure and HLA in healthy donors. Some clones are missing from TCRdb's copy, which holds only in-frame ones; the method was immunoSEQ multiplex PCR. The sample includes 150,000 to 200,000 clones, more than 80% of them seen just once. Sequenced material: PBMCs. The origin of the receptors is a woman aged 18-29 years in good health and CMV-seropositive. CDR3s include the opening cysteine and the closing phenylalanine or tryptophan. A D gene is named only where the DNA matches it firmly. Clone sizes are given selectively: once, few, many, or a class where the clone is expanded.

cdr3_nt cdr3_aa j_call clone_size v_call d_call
TGTGCCAGCAGCTTAAGTATGGGCAGGGTAAATTCACCCCTCCACTTT CASSLSMGRVNSPLHF TRBJ1-6 NA TRBV7-9 NA
TGTGCCAGCAGCGTAGGAACCGGACTAGCGGAAGAGACCCAGTACTTC CASSVGTGLAEETQYF TRBJ2-5 NA TRBV9 TRBD2
TGTGCTAGTGGGGTACGTCAGGCGGACTACGACTCTGGAAACACCATATATTTT CASGVRQADYDSGNTIYF TRBJ1-3 NA TRBV12-5 NA
TGTGCCAGCAGCCCTGAGGCGGGACAGGGGCTCGGTGGCTACACCTTC CASSPEAGQGLGGYTF TRBJ1-2 NA TRBV27 TRBD1
TGTGCCAGCAGCGCCTCATCCGGGACTAGTACCGACGAGCAGTACTTC CASSASSGTSTDEQYF TRBJ2-7 NA TRBV7-3 TRBD2
TGCGCCAGCAGCTTACTAGCGGGGATGACAGATACGCAGTATTTT CASSLLAGMTDTQYF TRBJ2-3 NA TRBV5-1 TRBD2
TGTGCCAGTACGTACAGGGACACAGATACGCAGTATTTT CASTYRDTDTQYF TRBJ2-3 NA TRBV19 NA
TGTGCCATCACTGAGGGGACTAACCAAGAGACCCAGTACTTC CAITEGTNQETQYF TRBJ2-5 once TRBV10-3 TRBD2
TGTGCCAGCAGCTGGGACCTAGCGGGGGGACTTCCCTACGAGCAGTACTTC CASSWDLAGGLPYEQYF TRBJ2-7 NA TRBV5-6 TRBD2
TGCGCCAGCAGTGAAGTGGGGGGGCACACCGGGGAGCTGTTTTTT CASSEVGGHTGELFF TRBJ2-2 NA TRBV10-1 NA
TGTGCCTGGAGTGTAGCAAAGAACACTGAAGCTTTCTTT CAWSVAKNTEAFF TRBJ1-1 NA TRBV30 NA
TGTGCCAGCAGCCCCCTAGGACAGACTAACTATGGCTACACCTTC CASSPLGQTNYGYTF TRBJ1-2 NA TRBV6-6 NA
TGCGCCAGCAGTCTACAGGGTACCACTAGGGAGACCCAGTACTTC CASSLQGTTRETQYF TRBJ2-5 NA TRBV5-1 NA
TGTGCCATCAGTGAGGGGAAAGGGGATCAGCCCCAGCATTTT CAISEGKGDQPQHF TRBJ1-5 few TRBV10-3 NA
TGTGCCGCCGCGGGACAGGGGAACACTGAAGCTTTCTTT CAAAGQGNTEAFF TRBJ1-1 NA TRBV10-3 TRBD1
TGTGCCACCAGCAGATCCGGGACTTCCTTAGAAGCAGATACGCAGTATTTT CATSRSGTSLEADTQYF TRBJ2-3 once TRBV15 NA
TGTGCCAGCAGCTTAGATCGCGGGGGGCCAGCTACGCAGTATTTT CASSLDRGGPATQYF TRBJ2-3 once TRBV11-3 TRBD2
TGTGCCAGCAGCCCAGCGACAGGGTTCAATCAGCCCCAGCATTTT CASSPATGFNQPQHF TRBJ1-5 NA TRBV7-6 TRBD1
TGCAGCGTTGCCCTCCTACCGGGGGGGGGATCGTCCACTGAAGCTTTCTTT CSVALLPGGGSSTEAFF TRBJ1-1 NA TRBV29-1 NA
TGTGCCAGCAGTTACTCGTGGCTAGCTAACCAAGAGACCCAGTACTTC CASSYSWLANQETQYF TRBJ2-5 NA TRBV6-5 NA
TGCGCCAGCAGCCGGACAGTGGACCAAGAGACCCAGTACTTC CASSRTVDQETQYF TRBJ2-5 NA TRBV4-1 NA
TGTGCCAGCTCACCACGCGAAGAGACCCAGTACTTC CASSPREETQYF TRBJ2-5 NA TRBV18 NA
TGTGCCAGCAGCTTACCGGGACTAGATGGCTCAGATACGCAGTATTTT CASSLPGLDGSDTQYF TRBJ2-3 NA TRBV7-6 TRBD2
TGTGCCAGTAACAAGGACAGGGACTATGGCTACACCTTC CASNKDRDYGYTF TRBJ1-2 NA TRBV19 TRBD1
TGTGCCAGCAGATCCGCCGGGGGACGGACCTCCTACGAGCAGTACTTC CASRSAGGRTSYEQYF TRBJ2-7 few TRBV7-9 NA
TGTGCCAGCACGGCTAGCGCAGACTTTAGCACAGATACGCAGTATTTT CASTASADFSTDTQYF TRBJ2-3 NA TRBV4-2 NA
TGCGCCAGCAGCTTCACAGGGGATGGTGAAGCTTTCTTT CASSFTGDGEAFF TRBJ1-1 NA TRBV5-1 TRBD1
TGTGCCAGCAGCGTAGGACCCGATGCAGGTTCACCCCTCCACTTT CASSVGPDAGSPLHF TRBJ1-6 NA TRBV9 NA
TGTGCCAGCAGCTGGCCGGGACAGGGGCTCTTTAAAACTGAAGCTTTCTTT CASSWPGQGLFKTEAFF TRBJ1-1 NA TRBV5-4 TRBD1
TGCGCCAGCAGCCAAGAGGGAGGGAGGGTTAGAGAAAAACTGTTTTTT CASSQEGGRVREKLFF TRBJ1-4 NA TRBV4-3 NA
TGCGCCAGCAGCAGGAGTAGAGAGACCCAGTACTTC CASSRSRETQYF TRBJ2-5 once TRBV5-1 NA
TGTGCCAGCAGTATAGTCGGGTGGAACACTGAAGCTTTCTTT CASSIVGWNTEAFF TRBJ1-1 NA TRBV7-4 NA
TGTGCCAGCAGCTTATGGTGGGGGGACTCCTACGAGCAGTACTTC CASSLWWGDSYEQYF TRBJ2-7 NA TRBV11-1 NA
TGTGCCAGCGCCAAGACAGGCCTCTACGAGCAGTACTTC CASAKTGLYEQYF TRBJ2-7 NA TRBV28 NA
TGTGCCAGCAGCAAAGGGGGGGACAGTAATTCACCCCTCCACTTT CASSKGGDSNSPLHF TRBJ1-6 few TRBV21-1 NA
TGTGCCAGCAGCTTGTCCCTTAGCGGTTTCGGGACCTACGAGCAGTACTTC CASSLSLSGFGTYEQYF TRBJ2-7 NA TRBV5-4 NA
TGTGCCAGCAGCGTAGCAGGGACCGGGGAGCTGTTTTTT CASSVAGTGELFF TRBJ2-2 NA TRBV9 NA
TGTGCCAGCAGTTTAAGGGGACAGGGACCGATTCACTTCTTT CASSLRGQGPIHFF TRBJ1-1 NA TRBV27 TRBD1
TGTGCCAGCAGTTACCCGACTAGCGGGGGGGTGGGTGAGCAGTTCTTC CASSYPTSGGVGEQFF TRBJ2-1 NA TRBV6-5 TRBD2
TGTTCCAGCAGCCCCTCGGGTTTTAATGGCTACACCTTC CSSSPSGFNGYTF TRBJ1-2 NA TRBV7-9 NA
TGTGCCAGCAGCTCCGCGGGGGGGAATCAGCCCCAGCATTTT CASSSAGGNQPQHF TRBJ1-5 NA TRBV7-9 NA
TGTGCCAGCAGTAAGGGACTTACAGAAACAGATACGCAGTATTTT CASSKGLTETDTQYF TRBJ2-3 few TRBV6-4 NA
TGTGCCAGCAGCTCTTCGGTGGATACGCAGTATTTT CASSSSVDTQYF TRBJ2-3 NA TRBV7-6 NA
TGTGCCAGCAGCCCGCGGACAGGGAACACTGAAGCTTTCTTT CASSPRTGNTEAFF TRBJ1-1 once TRBV7-9 TRBD1
TGTGCCAGCATCGAAAGGGGACTTGGGGAGACCCAGTACTTC CASIERGLGETQYF TRBJ2-5 NA TRBV6-1 NA
TGTGCCAGCACCGAGACAGGGGGAGACACTGAAGCCTTCTTT CASTETGGDTEAFF TRBJ1-1 NA TRBV2 TRBD1
TGTGCCAGCAGGAGGTGGGGCAATCAGCCCCAGCATTTT CASRRWGNQPQHF TRBJ1-5 once TRBV27 NA
TGTGCCTGGAGTCCCGGAGATACGCAGTATTTT CAWSPGDTQYF TRBJ2-3 NA TRBV30 NA
TGTGCCAGCAGCCAAGAACCCCATTCGTCCTGGGCCAATGAGCAGTTCTTC CASSQEPHSSWANEQFF TRBJ2-1 NA TRBV14 NA
TGTGCCAGCAGTGGCTCGCCGGGACAGGGACACATTCAGTACTTC CASSGSPGQGHIQYF TRBJ2-4 NA TRBV25-1 TRBD1
TGTGCCAGCAGCGTTACAGGGGGGGAGCCAGATACGCAGTATTTT CASSVTGGEPDTQYF TRBJ2-3 NA TRBV11-2 NA
TGTGCCAGCGCCGATTTAGGGACAGGGGGCACTGAAGCTTTCTTT CASADLGTGGTEAFF TRBJ1-1 NA TRBV18 TRBD1